These 5 T cell receptor beta chains were sequenced from one sample in a study of T cell responses to AZD1222 COVID-19 vaccine. Measured with immunoSEQ multiplex PCR; TCRdb has only the in-frame clones, and not every one. The sample yields over 120,000 clones, roughly 89% seen once. The sequencing used peripheral blood, collected on day 0 of AZD1222 vaccination. The receptors come from an adult in good health.

J is TRBJ1-3 and V is TRBV5-1; D may be TRBD1 (6 bases). The germline V gene has CDR1 SGHRS and CDR2 YFSETQ. The CDR3 covers 14 residues. The V end lost 0 bases, the J end lost 7 bases, and 11 bases lay between the germline ends. Here the CDR3 DNA reads TGCGCCAGCAGCTTGGCGGGGGGCGGTAACACCATATATTTT. Encoded protein: CASSLAGGGNTIYF.

This clone appeared once. This chain joins TRBV28 and TRBJ2-1, with no clear D. Deletions cut 2 bases from V and 1 base from J, with 9 bases between. This CDR3 spans 15 amino acids. From germline, CDR1 is MDHEN and CDR2 SYDVKM. CDR3 in amino acids: CASSLVGWSYNEQFF. The CDR3 DNA reads as TGTGCCAGCAGTTTAGTGGGATGGTCCTACAATGAGCAGTTCTTC.

This clone was observed a single time. The V gene is TRBV7-8, the J gene TRBJ2-5, with TRBD2 matching over 7 bases. Losses at the gene ends were 3 bases for V and 5 bases for J; bases not matched to a gene: 18. The germline V gene has CDR1 SGHVS and CDR2 FQNEAQ. The CDR3 consists of 18 residues. The CDR3 bases are TGTGCCAGCAGCTTCCAAATCCTACTAGGACTAGTACATGAGACCCAGTACTTC. This encodes CASSFQILLGLVHETQYF.

The chain carries TRBV5-1 and TRBJ2-7; 8 nucleotides line up with TRBD1. Germline V gives CDR1 SGHRS, CDR2 YFSETQ. V lost 6 bases and J lost 1; bases outside the gene matches: 3. CDR3 length: 13 residues. CDR3: CASKQGGSYEQYF. As DNA, the CDR3 is TGCGCCAGCAAACAGGGGGGTTCCTACGAGCAGTACTTC.

The J gene is TRBJ1-5, the V gene TRBV27; D is undetermined. This CDR3 has 14 amino acids. V shed 3 bases and J shed 0 bases, with 6 bases lying between them. Germline V lookup: CDR1 MNHEY, CDR2 SMNVEV (reference sequence). In DNA, the CDR3 is TGTGCCAGCAGTTTGGGCCATAGCAATCAGCCCCAGCATTTT. Its protein product is CASSLGHSNQPQHF.